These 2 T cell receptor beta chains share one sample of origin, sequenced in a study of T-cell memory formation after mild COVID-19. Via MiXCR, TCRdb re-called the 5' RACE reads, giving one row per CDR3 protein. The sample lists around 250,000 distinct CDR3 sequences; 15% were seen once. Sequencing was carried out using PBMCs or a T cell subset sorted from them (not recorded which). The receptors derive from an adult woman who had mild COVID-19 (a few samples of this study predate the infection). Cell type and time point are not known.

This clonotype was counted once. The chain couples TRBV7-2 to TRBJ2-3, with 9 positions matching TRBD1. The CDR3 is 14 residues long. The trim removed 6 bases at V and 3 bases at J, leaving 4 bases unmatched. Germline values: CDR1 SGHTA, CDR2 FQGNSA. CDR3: CASRRTGATDTQYF. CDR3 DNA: TGTGCCAGCAGGAGGACAGGGGCGACAGATACGCAGTATTTT.

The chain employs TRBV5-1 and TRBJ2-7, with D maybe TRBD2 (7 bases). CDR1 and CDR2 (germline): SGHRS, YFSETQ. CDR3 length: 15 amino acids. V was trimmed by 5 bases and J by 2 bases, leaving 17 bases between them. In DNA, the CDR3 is TGCGCCAGCAGTTCGGATGGGGGGGGCCCCTACGAGCAGTACTTC. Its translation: CASSSDGGGPYEQYF.